The 30 T cell receptor beta chains below all came from one sample that was sequenced in a study of blood T cell repertoires in COVID-19. Libraries were prepared by immunoSEQ multiplex PCR; TCRdb keeps only in-frame clonotypes and omits some of them. The data contain around 150,000 clones, roughly 83% of them singletons. Sequenced: PBMCs or T cells enriched from blood (not recorded which). These receptors all stem from a woman aged 55-75 years who had recovered from COVID-19.

The chain joins TRBV29-1 to TRBJ1-2; no clear D gene. Germline CDR1 and CDR2: SQVTM and ANQGSEA. This CDR3 is built from 9 residues. Between the trimmed V and J ends, which lost 5 bases and 6 bases, there was a span of 4 bases. For the CDR3, the DNA is TGCAGCGTTCCGGATGGCTACACCTTC. Translating it yields CSVPDGYTF.

This chain uses TRBV2 with TRBJ2-5; weak D call: TRBD1 (5 bases). The CDR3 is made up of 12 amino acids. The V end lost 9 bases, the J end lost 5 bases, and 13 bases lay between the germline ends. Germline loops: CDR1 SNHLY, CDR2 FYNNEI. This CDR3 is CASLMGRETQYF. In DNA, the CDR3 is TGTGCCAGTCTCATGGGGCGGGAGACCCAGTACTTC.

The rearrangement joins TRBV4-2 to TRBJ1-2, with TRBD1 identical over 10 bases. The J segment lost 7 bases and the V segment lost 0 bases, leaving 8 bases of the junction unmatched. Per the germline V gene, CDR1 is LGHNA and CDR2 is YNFKEQ. This CDR3 has 16 residues. The CDR3 bases are TGTGCCAGCAGCCAAGAGACAGGGGGCGAGTTCTCTGGCTACACCTTC. As protein: CASSQETGGEFSGYTF.

The genes are TRBV2 and TRBJ1-4, with D possibly matching TRBD1 (5 bases). The CDR3 sequence is 14 residues long. V was pared by 5 bases and J by 10 bases, with 17 bases between. Germline CDR1 is SNHLY and CDR2 is FYNNEI. The CDR3 spells CASSLGGGGRKLFF. The DNA of the CDR3 is TGTGCCAGCAGTTTGGGGGGGGGAGGACGAAAACTGTTTTTT.

The gene calls are TRBV11-2 and TRBJ2-7, with a tentative D call TRBD1 (6 bases). V was pared by 0 bases and J by 3 bases, with 12 bases between. In germline, CDR1 is SGHAT, CDR2 FQNNGV. The CDR3 extends over 15 amino acids. CDR3 region: CASSLDRVRGYEQYF. The CDR3 DNA reads TGTGCCAGCAGCTTAGACCGGGTCAGGGGCTACGAGCAGTACTTC.

This clone was found once. The chain joins TRBV7-9 to TRBJ2-3, with D possibly TRBD1 on 6 matching bases. This CDR3 is 14 amino acids long. Trimming pared 1 base from V and 7 bases from J, leaving 12 bases between. Germline V lookup: CDR1 SEHNR, CDR2 FQNEAQ (reference sequence). CDR3 sequence (DNA): TGTGCCAGCAGCTTAGGAGGGGGTATACATACGCAGTATTTT. Translating it yields CASSLGGGIHTQYF.

The rearrangement uses TRBV6-1 and TRBJ1-4, with D possibly matching TRBD1 (5 bases). This CDR3 comprises 13 residues. Germline lookup yields CDR1 MNHNS and CDR2 SASEGT. V dropped 2 bases and J dropped 8 bases, with 9 bases sitting between them. The CDR3 reads CASSEQGWEKLFF. CDR3 coding DNA: TGTGCCAGCAGTGAACAGGGATGGGAAAAACTGTTTTTT.

This chain links TRBV4-1 with TRBJ2-3; 10 bases agree with TRBD2. The CDR3 sequence is 16 residues long. Germline V gives CDR1 MGHRA, CDR2 YSYEKL. Trimming cost V 2 bases and J 0 bases; bases outside gene matches: 2. The CDR3 DNA is TGCGCCAGCAGCCAATTAGCGGGGGGCAGCACAGATACGCAGTATTTT. It encodes CASSQLAGGSTDTQYF.

The rearrangement uses TRBV2 and TRBJ1-1, with 7 bases that match TRBD1. Germline V lookup: CDR1 SNHLY, CDR2 FYNNEI. V gave up 5 bases and J gave up 4 bases; unmatched junction bases: 10. The CDR3 covers 15 residues. As DNA, the CDR3 is TGTGCCAGCAGTTTGAAGGGGGCGGGCGGCACTGAAGCTTTCTTT. Encoded protein: CASSLKGAGGTEAFF.

In the case of this clone: The germline gene is not matched at one end of the junction; a read error may be the cause. The V gene is TRBV7-7, the J gene TRBJ2-1; perhaps TRBD1 as D (5 bases). Germline CDR1 is SSHAT and CDR2 is FNYEAQ (reference sequence). The CDR3 has 14 residues. The CDR3 coding sequence is TGTGCTAGCAGCTTAAAGGGGCCAAGCAATGAGCAGTTCTTC. This encodes CASSLKGPSNEQFF.

About this clone itself: At the DNA level, this CDR3 is encoded by other sequences in the same sample as well. V usage is TRBV18 and J usage is TRBJ2-3; a possible D gene is TRBD2 (6 bases). This CDR3 region has 14 residues. V lost 4 bases and J lost 1, with 9 bases in between. Germline V CDR1 and CDR2: KGHSH, LQKENI. CDR3 nucleotide sequence: TGTGCCAGCTCACTTACGGGGGGCACAGATACGCAGTATTTT. Its translation: CASSLTGGTDTQYF.

The genes are TRBV6-2 or TRBV6-3 and TRBJ1-2; D remains unclear. Germline lookup yields CDR1 MNHEY and CDR2 SVGEGT. The CDR3 runs 16 residues. Trimming removed 2 bases at V and 3 bases at J, with 16 bases between. The CDR3 spells CASSYNAWRGDYGYTF. The CDR3 DNA reads as TGTGCCAGCAGTTACAACGCCTGGCGGGGTGACTATGGCTACACCTTC.

This chain uses TRBV5-1 with TRBJ1-2, with D perhaps TRBD1 (6 bases). With 3 bases removed from V and 1 base from J, the gap between germline ends came to 13 bases. The germline V gene has CDR1 SGHRS and CDR2 YFSETQ. The length of the CDR3 is 15 residues. The CDR3 DNA sequence: TGCGCCAGCAGCTCCTCAGGGGTCGATAACTATGGCTACACCTTC. Protein sequence: CASSSSGVDNYGYTF. Full variable domain (outside the CDR3, taken from reference TRBV5-1 and TRBJ1-2): KAGVTQTPRYLIKTRGQQVTLSCSPISGHRSVSWYQQTPGQGLQFLFEYFSETQRNKGNFPGRFSGRQFSNSRSEMNVSTLELGDSALYLCASSSSGVDNYGYTFGSGTRLTVV.

The count of this clone is one. This chain joins TRBV30 and TRBJ2-1; 9 positions match TRBD2. Germline CDR1 GTSNPN, CDR2 SVGIG (reference sequence). The length of the CDR3 is 15 residues. With V trimmed by 2 bases and J by 5 bases, 7 bases remained unmatched. The CDR3 nucleotides are TGTGCCTGGAGTCCCTCAGCGGGAGGTCACAATGAGCAGTTCTTC. This encodes CAWSPSAGGHNEQFF. Full variable domain (missing parts from reference TRBV30 and TRBJ2-1): SQTIHQWPATLVQPVGSPLSLECTVEGTSNPNLYWYRQAAGRGLQLLFYSVGIGQISSEVPQNLSASRPQDRQFILSSKKLLLSDSGFYLCAWSPSAGGHNEQFFGPGTRLTVL.

V usage is TRBV28 and J usage is TRBJ2-7, with D possibly matching TRBD1 (6 bases). Germline V CDR1 and CDR2: MDHEN, SYDVKM. Trimming took off 11 bases at V and 4 bases at J, with 18 bases between the two ends. The length of the CDR3 is 13 residues. The CDR3 nucleotides read TGTGCCGGACAGAGATCGGGGACGTACGAGCAGTACTTC. As protein: CAGQRSGTYEQYF.

The rearrangement links TRBV20-1 to TRBJ1-1; D is perhaps TRBD1 (6 bases). The CDR3 contains 11 residues. The V and J ends lost 6 bases and 5 bases respectively, with 10 bases between them. Germline lookup yields CDR1 DFQATT and CDR2 SNEGSKA (reference sequence). The CDR3 reads CSAPDRTEAFF. For the CDR3, the DNA is TGCAGTGCCCCCGACAGGACTGAAGCTTTCTTT.

Notes on this clone: This may be a read error: a much more frequent sequence differs by one nucleotide. The chain links TRBV3-1 (or the pseudogene TRBV3-2) to TRBJ1-5; 7 nucleotides line up with TRBD1. The V gene's germline CDR1 is LGHDT and CDR2 YNNKEL (reference sequence). The CDR3 totals 14 residues. Trimming at V came to 4 bases and at J to 2 bases, leaving 2 bases not matched to a gene. The CDR3 loop reads CASSRDSGNQPQHF. CDR3 coding DNA: TGTGCCAGCAGCCGGGACAGTGGCAATCAGCCCCAGCATTTT.

This chain connects TRBV5-1 to TRBJ1-1; possibly TRBD1 for D (5 bases). Germline V gene data show CDR1 as SGHRS and CDR2 as YFSETQ. V was shortened by 6 bases and J by 1 base, with 10 bases between the two germline ends. This CDR3 has 13 amino acids. The CDR3 spells CASMEGPNTEAFF. Here the CDR3 DNA reads TGCGCCAGCATGGAGGGACCGAACACTGAAGCTTTCTTT.

The chain couples TRBV29-1 to TRBJ2-3, with 10 bases that match TRBD2. This CDR3 has 16 residues. Germline CDR1 SQVTM, CDR2 ANQGSEA. The V and J ends lost 4 bases and 6 bases, in that order; junction bases with no gene match: 13. CDR3 in DNA: TGCAGCGTTGTAGCTAGCGGGAGATCGATGAGGGATACGCAGTATTTT. Its protein is CSVVASGRSMRDTQYF.

This clone appeared a few times. Distinct nucleotide sequences in the sample also encode this CDR3. This sequence joins TRBV19 and TRBJ2-5, with TRBD1 matching 8 bases. V shed 6 bases, J shed 3 bases, and the junction held 3 bases outside the gene matches. CDR3 length equals 13 residues. In germline, CDR1 is LNHDA, CDR2 SQIVND (reference sequence). The CDR3 bases are TGTGCCAGTAGACCGACAGGGGAAGAGACCCAGTACTTC. Residues: CASRPTGEETQYF.

The chain employs TRBV6-6 and TRBJ1-3; the D gene is possibly TRBD1 (5 bases). This CDR3 comprises 19 residues. Germline V lookup: CDR1 MNHNY, CDR2 SVGAGI (reference sequence). V was pared by 5 bases and J by 0 bases, with 23 bases between. The CDR3 DNA reads TGTGCCAGCAGTCGACCCGGGACTAACTTCCTACTCTCTGGAAACACCATATATTTT. This gives the protein CASSRPGTNFLLSGNTIYF.

The chain employs TRBV6-1 and TRBJ1-5; D is undetermined. Trimming stripped 3 bases from V and 5 bases from J, with 11 bases between. This CDR3 is built from 14 residues. Germline-derived CDR1 and CDR2 are MNHNS and SASEGT. The CDR3 DNA sequence: TGTGCCAGCAGTGACACGTTCCCAGATCAGCCCCAGCATTTT. As protein: CASSDTFPDQPQHF.

This clone occurred once. The chain employs TRBV27 and TRBJ1-5, with D possibly matching TRBD1 (5 bases). The V gene's germline CDR1 is MNHEY and CDR2 SMNVEV (reference sequence). The CDR3 totals 12 residues. Trimming removed 6 bases from V and 9 bases from J, with 12 bases in between. The CDR3 reads CASSSGKGPQHF. For the CDR3, the DNA is TGTGCCAGCAGCTCAGGGAAGGGGCCCCAGCATTTT.

This rearrangement joins TRBV7-9 to TRBJ2-2, with TRBD2 matching over 9 bases. V lost 2 bases and J lost 1; bases outside the gene matches: 2. CDR3 length equals 16 residues. Germline values: CDR1 SEHNR, CDR2 FQNEAQ (reference sequence). The CDR3 nucleotides read TGTGCCAGCAGCTTAAATAGCGGGGGGAACACCGGGGAGCTGTTTTTT. Translation gives CASSLNSGGNTGELFF.

This clone was counted between two and nine times. The V call is TRBV5-1, the J call TRBJ1-5; 7 positions match TRBD1. V lost 0 bases and J lost 3; bases outside the gene matches: 3. CDR1 is SGHRS and CDR2 is YFSETQ in the germline V gene. The CDR3 consists of 15 residues. CDR3: CASSLGQGYNQPQHF. CDR3 DNA sequence: TGCGCCAGCAGCTTGGGACAGGGCTACAATCAGCCCCAGCATTTT.

In this sample, this clone turned up once. The rearrangement uses TRBV7-6 and TRBJ2-5, with 14 positions matching TRBD2. CDR1 and CDR2 from the germline V gene are SGHVS and FNYEAQ. This CDR3 is 17 amino acids long. V dropped 5 bases and J dropped 6; count of bases not matched to a gene: 11. This chain's CDR3 is CASSPGLAGGGIKTQYF. In nucleotides, the CDR3 is TGTGCCAGCAGCCCAGGACTAGCGGGGGGAGGCATAAAGACCCAGTACTTC. Drawing the rest from reference TRBV7-6 and TRBJ2-5, the complete variable domain is GAGVSQSPRYKVTKRGQDVALRCDPISGHVSLYWYRQALGQGPEFLTYFNYEAQQDKSGLPNDRFSAERPEGSISTLTIQRTEQRDSAMYRCASSPGLAGGGIKTQYFGPGTRLLVL.

This rearrangement joins TRBV18 to TRBJ2-5, with 8 bases fitting TRBD2. Germline CDR1 reads KGHSH; CDR2 reads LQKENI. After removal of 3 bases from V and 6 bases from J, the junction contained 15 bases not matched to a gene. This CDR3 is built from 17 residues. In DNA form, the CDR3 reads TGTGCCAGCTCACCCCAACCATCCGGGACTAGAGGACAGACCCAGTACTTC. Translating gives CASSPQPSGTRGQTQYF.

J is TRBJ2-1 and V is TRBV2; 8 bases agree with TRBD2. The germline gives CDR1 SNHLY, CDR2 FYNNEI. The CDR3 loop spans 15 amino acids. J gave up 5 bases and V 3 bases, and 6 bases lay outside the gene matches. The CDR3 reads CASSDRLAGHNEQFF. In DNA, the CDR3 is TGTGCCAGCAGTGATCGTCTAGCGGGTCACAATGAGCAGTTCTTC.

The chain combines TRBV10-1 with TRBJ1-5, with D tentatively TRBD1 (5 bases). Germline assignment: CDR1 WNHNN and CDR2 SYGVQD (reference sequence). V shed 8 bases and J shed 7 bases, with 15 bases lying between them. This CDR3 contains 13 residues. The CDR3 DNA is TGCGCCAGCCCGGGCAGGGAGGGACAGCCCCAGCATTTT. This gives the protein CASPGREGQPQHF.

The chain has TRBV5-1 and TRBJ1-2, with unresolved D. The V end lost 3 bases, the J end lost 2 bases, and 8 bases lay between the germline ends. This CDR3 has 13 amino acids. Germline values: CDR1 SGHRS, CDR2 YFSETQ. The CDR3 reads CASSSGVNYGYTF. For the CDR3, the DNA is TGCGCCAGCAGCTCCGGGGTCAACTATGGCTACACCTTC.